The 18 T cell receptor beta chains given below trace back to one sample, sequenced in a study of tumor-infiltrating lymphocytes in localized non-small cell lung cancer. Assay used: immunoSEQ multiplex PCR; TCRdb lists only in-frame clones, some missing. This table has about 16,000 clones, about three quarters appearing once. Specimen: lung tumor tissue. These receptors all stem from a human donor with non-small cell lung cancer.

In DNA form, the CDR3 reads TGCGCCAGCAGCCAAGAAGACGTAGCGGCCTACGAGCAGTACTTC. This codes for CASSQEDVAAYEQYF. The J gene is TRBJ2-7, the V gene TRBV4-1; weak D call: TRBD2 (6 bases). CDR1 and CDR2 from the germline V gene are MGHRA and YSYEKL. The CDR3 consists of 15 residues. V dropped 0 bases and J dropped 2 bases, with 11 bases sitting between them.

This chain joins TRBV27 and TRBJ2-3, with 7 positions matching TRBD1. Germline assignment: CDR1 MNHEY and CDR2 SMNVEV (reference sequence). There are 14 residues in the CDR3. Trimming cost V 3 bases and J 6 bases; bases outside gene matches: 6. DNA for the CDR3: TGTGCCAGCAGTTTCAGGGGGTACGCGGATACGCAGTATTTT. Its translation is CASSFRGYADTQYF.

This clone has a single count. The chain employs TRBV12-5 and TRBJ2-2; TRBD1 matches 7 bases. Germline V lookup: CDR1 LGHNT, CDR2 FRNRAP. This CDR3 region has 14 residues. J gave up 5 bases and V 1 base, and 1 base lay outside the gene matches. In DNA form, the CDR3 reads TGTGCTAGTGGTTTGGGACAGGGAACCGGGGAGCTGTTTTTT. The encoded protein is CASGLGQGTGELFF. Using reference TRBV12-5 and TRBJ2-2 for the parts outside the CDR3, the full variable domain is DARVTQTPRHKVTEMGQEVTMRCQPILGHNTVFWYRQTMMQGLELLAYFRNRAPLDDSGMPKDRFSAEMPDATLATLKIQPSEPRDSAVYFCASGLGQGTGELFFGEGSRLTVL.

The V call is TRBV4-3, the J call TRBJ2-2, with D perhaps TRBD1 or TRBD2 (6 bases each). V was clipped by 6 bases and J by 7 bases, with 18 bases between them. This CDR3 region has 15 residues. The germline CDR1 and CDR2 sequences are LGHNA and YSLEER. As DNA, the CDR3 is TGCGCCAGCAGACCTCTAAGGGGGGCCGGCGGGGAGCTGTTTTTT. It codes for CASRPLRGAGGELFF.

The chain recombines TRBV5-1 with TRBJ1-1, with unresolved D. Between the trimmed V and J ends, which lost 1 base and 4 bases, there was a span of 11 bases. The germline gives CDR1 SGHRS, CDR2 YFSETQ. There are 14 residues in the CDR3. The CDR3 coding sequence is TGCGCCAGCAGCTTGTCCCCATCGAGCACTGAAGCTTTCTTT. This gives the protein CASSLSPSSTEAFF.

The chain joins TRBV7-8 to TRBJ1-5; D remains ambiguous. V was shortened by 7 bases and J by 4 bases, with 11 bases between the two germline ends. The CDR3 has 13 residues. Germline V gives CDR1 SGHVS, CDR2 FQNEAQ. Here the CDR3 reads CASTPQLNQPQHF. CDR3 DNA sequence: TGTGCCAGCACCCCGCAGTTAAATCAGCCCCAGCATTTT.

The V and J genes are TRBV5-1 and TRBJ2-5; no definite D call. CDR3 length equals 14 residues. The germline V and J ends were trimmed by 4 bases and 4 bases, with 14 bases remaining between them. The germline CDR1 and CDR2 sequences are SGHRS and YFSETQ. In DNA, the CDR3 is TGCGCCAGCAGCCTGGGCCTTAACCCAGAGACCCAGTACTTC. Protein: CASSLGLNPETQYF.

CDR3 nucleotides: TGTGCCAGCAGCTTAGAGGTCTGGGATAGCAATCAGCCCCAGCATTTT. This translates into CASSLEVWDSNQPQHF. The V gene is TRBV11-3, the J gene TRBJ1-5; D not resolved. The CDR3 contains 16 residues. Germline CDR1 and CDR2: SGHNT and YENEEA. The V gene lost 0 bases and the J gene lost 0 bases, with 9 bases spanning the gap.

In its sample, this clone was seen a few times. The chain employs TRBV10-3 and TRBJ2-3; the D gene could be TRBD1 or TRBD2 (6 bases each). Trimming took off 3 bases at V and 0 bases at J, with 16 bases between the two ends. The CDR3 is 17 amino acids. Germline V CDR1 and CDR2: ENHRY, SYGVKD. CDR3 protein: CAISEVGGPLSTDTQYF. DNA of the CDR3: TGTGCCATCAGTGAAGTCGGGGGCCCCCTTAGCACAGATACGCAGTATTTT.

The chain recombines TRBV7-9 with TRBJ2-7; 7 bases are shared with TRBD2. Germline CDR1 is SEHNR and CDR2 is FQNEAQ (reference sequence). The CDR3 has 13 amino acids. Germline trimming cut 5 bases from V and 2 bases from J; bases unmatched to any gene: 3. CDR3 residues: CASSGRETYEQYF. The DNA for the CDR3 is TGTGCCAGCAGCGGGCGGGAGACCTACGAGCAGTACTTC.

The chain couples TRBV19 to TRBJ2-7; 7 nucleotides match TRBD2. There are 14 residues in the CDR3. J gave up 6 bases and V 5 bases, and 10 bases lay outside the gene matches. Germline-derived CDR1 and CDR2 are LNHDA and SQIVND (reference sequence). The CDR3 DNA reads TGTGCCAGTAGTCCGCCACTACGGGAGGCCGAGCAGTACTTC. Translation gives CASSPPLREAEQYF. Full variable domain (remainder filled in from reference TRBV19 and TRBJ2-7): DGGITQSPKYLFRKEGQNVTLSCEQNLNHDAMYWYRQDPGQGLRLIYYSQIVNDFQKGDIAEGYSVSREKKESFPLTVTSAQKNPTAFYLCASSPPLREAEQYFGPGTRLTVT.

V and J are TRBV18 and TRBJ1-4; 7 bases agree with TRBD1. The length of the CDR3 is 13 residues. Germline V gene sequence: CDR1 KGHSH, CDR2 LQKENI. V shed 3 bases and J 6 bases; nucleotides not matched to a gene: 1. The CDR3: CASSPGTDEKLFF. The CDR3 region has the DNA TGTGCCAGCTCACCCGGGACAGATGAAAAACTGTTTTTT.

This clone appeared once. CDR3 sequence reads: CASSQGLQETQYF. The CDR3 coding sequence is TGTGCCAGCAGCCAGGGATTACAAGAGACCCAGTACTTC. The chain couples TRBV11-2 to TRBJ2-5; weak D call: TRBD1 (5 bases). Germline CDR1 reads SGHAT; CDR2 reads FQNNGV. The CDR3 length is 13 residues. V was cut by 5 bases and J by 2 bases, with 9 bases left in between.

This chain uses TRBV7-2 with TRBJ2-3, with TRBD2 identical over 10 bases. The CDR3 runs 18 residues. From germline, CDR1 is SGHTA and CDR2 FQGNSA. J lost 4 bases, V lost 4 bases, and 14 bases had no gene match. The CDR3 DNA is TGTGCCAGCAGCTCGAATGGGGCTAGCGGGAGCAATCCAGATACGCAGTATTTT. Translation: CASSSNGASGSNPDTQYF.

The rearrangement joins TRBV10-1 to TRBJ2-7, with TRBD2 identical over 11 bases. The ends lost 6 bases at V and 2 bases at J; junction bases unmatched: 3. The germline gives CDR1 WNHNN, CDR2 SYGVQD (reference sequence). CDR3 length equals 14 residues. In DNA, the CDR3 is TGCGCCAGCAGCCCTAGCGGGGGGACCTACGAGCAGTACTTC. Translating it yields CASSPSGGTYEQYF.

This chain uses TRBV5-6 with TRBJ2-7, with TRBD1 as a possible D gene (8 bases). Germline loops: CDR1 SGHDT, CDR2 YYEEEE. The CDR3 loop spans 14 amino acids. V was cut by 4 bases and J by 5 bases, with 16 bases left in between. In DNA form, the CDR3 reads TGTGCCAGCAGCCTGGACAGGGAGGGCGACGAGCAGTACTTC. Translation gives CASSLDREGDEQYF.

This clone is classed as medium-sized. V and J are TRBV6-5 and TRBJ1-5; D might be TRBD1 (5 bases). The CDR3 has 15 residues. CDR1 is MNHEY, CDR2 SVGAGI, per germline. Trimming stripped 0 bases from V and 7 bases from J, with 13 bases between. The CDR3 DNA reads TGTGCCAGCAGTTACTCGCGGGGAGGGGACCAGCCCCAGCATTTT. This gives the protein CASSYSRGGDQPQHF.

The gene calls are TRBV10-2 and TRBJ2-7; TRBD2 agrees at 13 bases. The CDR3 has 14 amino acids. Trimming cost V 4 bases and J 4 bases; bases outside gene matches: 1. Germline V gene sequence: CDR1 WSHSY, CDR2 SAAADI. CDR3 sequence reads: CASSGTSGSYEQYF. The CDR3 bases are TGCGCCAGCAGTGGGACTAGCGGGAGTTACGAGCAGTACTTC.